The clone carrying this TCR beta chain was picked up many times. What it binds is not known. The data stem from a study of identical twins. The V gene lost 7 bases and the J gene lost 5 bases, with 15 bases spanning the gap. The CDR3 has 14 residues. TCRdb independently ran MiXCR on the 5' RACE reads; one entry per CDR3 protein. The table has under 250,000 distinct CDR3 sequences, over 9.5% seen once; the top ten hold under 4.5%. Study-level findings and limits: High-abundance cord blood beta clonotypes had fewer insertions; memory repertoires showed none. Alpha sequences out of frame and shared by twins had excess low generation probability.

These data were also reused for a study on yellow fever vaccine responses in identical twins. That publication notes: It has been reported that, in twins, the vaccine T cell response seemed partly convergent and partly personalized.

The sample taken for sequencing was memory (CD45RO+) T cells sorted from blood. This chain joins TRBV12-3 or TRBV12-4 and TRBJ2-1, with D unresolved. The sequence was obtained from a woman under 30 in good health. This CDR3 is CASTPGPDHNEQFF. The CDR3 nucleotides are TGTGCCAGCACTCCAGGACCCGACCACAATGAGCAGTTCTTC.